This TCR beta chain came from a study of naive and memory T cell subsets (dated by TCRdb to about 2017). Context from the whole study: The study applied an open-source, UMI-based TCR alpha and beta sequencing pipeline to sorted naive and memory peripheral blood T cell subsets. The functional CMV T cell responses agreed completely with IgG serology results. RNA was DNase-treated and reverse transcribed with TCR constant-region primers, mostly using SuperScript III. Study-wide findings and limitations: After error correction, over 90% of naive TCR sequences appeared only once, giving much steeper abundance distributions than memory subsets. TCR abundance followed a power law whose exponent differed between naive and memory subsets but was consistent across the three individuals. The repertoire findings for the naive and memory subsets could not be validated against a ground truth because none was available. Each clonotype was defined as a single alpha or beta chain sequence rather than as a paired alpha/beta receptor. Gini index rose and Shannon and inverse Simpson diversity fell from naive through CM, EM and EMRA in both CD4 and CD8 cells. RNA-based TCR counts may be affected by expression changes linked to T cell activation and differentiation. A few larger clonotypes were present in naive repertoires, especially CD8 naive repertoires, and these clonotypes were possibly memory cells re-expressing CD45RA.

From the second PCR step on, the TCR alpha and beta chain libraries were amplified in separate reactions. To determine each donor's CMV status, fresh PBMCs were stimulated overnight with CMV viral lysate, and IFNgamma production from CD4+ T cells was then assessed. CD4 T cells were positively selected with Miltenyi beads, followed by positive selection of CD8 T cells from the CD4-negative fraction. Cells were stained for CD3, CD4, CD8, CD45RA, CD27 and a live/dead dye and were sorted on a BD Aria II into four subsets based on CD45RA and CD27. A few healthy volunteers provided blood, and each donor's sample was split into CD4 and CD8 T cells and then further divided into four differentiation subsets. Approximately 120 ml of peripheral blood was drawn per donor, and PBMC were isolated by Ficoll-Paque PLUS density-gradient centrifugation. After sorting, cells were lysed in RLT buffer, RNA was extracted using a Qiagen RNeasy kit, and the extracted RNA was stored at -80 degrees C.

The library was built by means of UMI-ligation and nested PCR. To cover both TRBC1 and TRBC2, the beta constant-region primer consisted of an equimolar mix of two oligonucleotides. The ligated cDNA went through four rounds of PCR with nested alpha and beta constant-region primers together with the SP2 primer. A single-stranded oligonucleotide bearing the SP2 primer plus a 12-nucleotide UMI was ligated onto the 3' end of the cDNA by T4 RNA ligase 1. The ligation reaction was incubated at 16°C for about 20-24 hours. PCR2 was typically run as a SYBR Green qPCR and stopped at a predetermined threshold to prevent over-amplification. Agencourt AMPure XP magnetic beads were used for all purifications after the first. Library quantification was done by Qubit, followed by a TapeStation check on which the main peak was expected at around 650 bp. Sequencing of the pooled libraries was done on an Illumina MiSeq using v2 2x251 paired-end kits, which typically yielded roughly 0.95-2 million reads per sample. Each sample library was pooled at roughly 4.4 nM, and roughly 5-8% PhiX was included to improve cluster recognition. Per the original workflow: FASTQ reads processed by Demultiplexor were assigned V and J genes by Decombinator through tag matching that tolerated a single base-pair mismatch. By using UMIs, Collapsinator corrected both sequencing errors and the frequency errors caused by PCR heterogeneity. CDR3Translator translated TCRs and extracted CDR3s from the conserved cysteine to the FGXG phenylalanine, flagging non-productive sequences. Repertoires were subsampled to equal numbers of UMI-defined TCRs before Gini, Shannon entropy and inverse Simpson indices were calculated. Clonotype abundance distributions were fitted to a power law by maximum likelihood within the linear range. For one naive CD8 sample, the pipeline and MIGEC produced similar UMI counts, unique TCR numbers and clonal distributions. In one analysis, naive TCRs that were also found in any memory subset of the same donor were excluded from the naive repertoire. The repertoires were searched for 5,500 to 8,000 CMV-associated CDR3 sequences that had been compiled from VDJdb and a published dataset. Using fastp at Q25 and MiXCR, TCRdb reprocessed the public reads and kept productive beta chains. Identical CDR3 proteins give one entry, which carries the most common genes and DNA. The V and J calls and clone size are TCRdb's, not the authors'. The sample table contains roughly 150,000 distinct CDR3 sequences; only one count was recorded for approximately 21% of them. More than 0.6% of the sample is in the top ten clones.

Concerning this clonotype itself: The antigen it recognizes is unknown. Base qualities are missing; no much larger clone stands one base away.

The germline V gene specifies MDHEN as CDR1 and SYDVKM as CDR2. The CDR3 runs 15 residues from the cysteine to the phenylalanine. The only DNA kept is the CDR3, 45 bases in frame from the first base. V is shortened by 5 bases, J by 2 bases, and the region joining them spans 14 bases. The sequence was collected from a human donor in good health. The V and J genes are TRBV28 and TRBJ2-3; 6 matching bases give a weak D call of TRBD1. Specimen: naive CD8+ T cells from blood. The cell subset or site label for this specimen denotes: naive T cells, CD45RA high CD27+. The DNA sequence is as follows: TGTGCCAGCAGTATCACGGGACATCACACAGATACGCAGTATTTT. Its translation reads: CASSITGHHTDTQYF.